The clone carrying this T cell receptor beta chain was detected a few times. No antigen is known for it. The data stem from a study of prognosis after radiotherapy for stage I lung cancer. Across the whole study: Distant metastases struck a handful of patients a median of approximately seven months after radiotherapy; about 15 showed no significant progression.

Study outcomes and limitations: The study found lower Shannon entropy after stereotactic body radiation therapy in patients who developed distant metastases. Before stereotactic body radiation therapy the median unique TCR clone count was over 9,500, and afterwards it fell to approximately 6,900.

The CDR3 totals 18 residues. From germline, CDR1 is MNHEY and CDR2 SVGEGT. Germline trimming cut 5 bases from V and 1 base from J; bases unmatched to any gene: 13. TCR beta CDR3 was amplified from genomic DNA by two-round multiplex PCR. TRBV and TRBJ genes each had their own specific primers in first-round PCR. TCRdb redid the calling of the multiplex PCR reads with MiXCR, one entry per CDR3 protein. The table records around 13,000 distinct CDR3 sequences, about 27% of them present only once. On CT and PET/CT, all patients were node-negative, and none had prior chemotherapy, radiotherapy or other malignancies.

Sequences were derived from PBMCs, sampled before or after stereotactic body radiation therapy (not recorded which). V usage is TRBV6-2 or TRBV6-3 and J usage is TRBJ2-7; 11 bases agree with TRBD2. This TCR was sampled from a donor aged 50 or older with non-small cell lung cancer. The CDR3 DNA reads as TGTGCCAGCAGTGAATGGGGACTAGCGGTTGGAACATCCTACGAGCAGTACTTC. It codes for CASSEWGLAVGTSYEQYF.